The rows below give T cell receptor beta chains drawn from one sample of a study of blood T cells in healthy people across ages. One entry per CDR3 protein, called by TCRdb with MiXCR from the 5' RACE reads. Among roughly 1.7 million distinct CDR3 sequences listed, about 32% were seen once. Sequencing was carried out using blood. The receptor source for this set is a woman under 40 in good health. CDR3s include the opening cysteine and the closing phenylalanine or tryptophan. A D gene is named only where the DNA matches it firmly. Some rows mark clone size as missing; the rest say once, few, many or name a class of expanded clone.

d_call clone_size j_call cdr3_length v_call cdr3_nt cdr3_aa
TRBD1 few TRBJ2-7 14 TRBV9 TGTGCCAGCAGCGACGGGACAGAAGTGGTAGAGCAGTACTTC CASSDGTEVVEQYF
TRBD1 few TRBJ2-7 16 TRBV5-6 TGTGCCAGCAGCTCCACCAGGGACAGGGGAAAGTACGAGCAGTACTTC CASSSTRDRGKYEQYF
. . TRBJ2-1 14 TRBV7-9 TGTGCCAGCAGCCTCGACACGGTTTACAATGAGCAGTTCTTC CASSLDTVYNEQFF
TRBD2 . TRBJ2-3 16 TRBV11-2 TGTGCCAGCAGCCCCGCCTGGATAGCGGGAGTAGATACGCAGTATTTT CASSPAWIAGVDTQYF
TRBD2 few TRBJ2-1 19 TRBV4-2 TGTGCCAGCAGCCAAGAGGGACTAGCGGGAGAGGGAGCCTACAATGAGCAGTTCTTC CASSQEGLAGEGAYNEQFF
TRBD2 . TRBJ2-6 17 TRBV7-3 TGTGCCAGCAGCTTAACGCGGGAGGTCTCTGGGGCCAACGTCCTGACTTTC CASSLTREVSGANVLTF
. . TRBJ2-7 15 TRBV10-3 TGTGCCATCAGTGACCGACAGTCTGGATCAGGCGAGCAGTACTTC CAISDRQSGSGEQYF
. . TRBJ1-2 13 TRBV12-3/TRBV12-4 TGTGCCAGCAACCCAGGGGCAACAGGTGGCTACACCTTC CASNPGATGGYTF
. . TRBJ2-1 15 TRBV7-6 TGTGCCAGCAGCCCCCAAGGTAGCGGATACAATGAGCAGTTCTTC CASSPQGSGYNEQFF
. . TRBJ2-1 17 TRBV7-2 TGTGCCAGCAGCTCGGTGGTGTGGGGTGGAGCCTACAATGAGCAGTTCTTC CASSSVVWGGAYNEQFF
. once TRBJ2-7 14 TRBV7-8 TGTGCCAGCAGCACCTATCGACAGTCCTACGAGCAGTACTTC CASSTYRQSYEQYF
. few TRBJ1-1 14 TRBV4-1 TGCGCCAGCAGCCGAGACGTAGGGAACACTGAAGCTTTCTTT CASSRDVGNTEAFF